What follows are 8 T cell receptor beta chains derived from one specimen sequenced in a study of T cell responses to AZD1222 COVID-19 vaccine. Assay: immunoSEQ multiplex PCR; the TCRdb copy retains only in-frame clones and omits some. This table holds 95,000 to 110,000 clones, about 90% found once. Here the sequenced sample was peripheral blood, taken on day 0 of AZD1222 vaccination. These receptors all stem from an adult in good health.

CDR3 DNA: TGTGCCAGCAGCCTTTTTCTCCACGGGAACTATGGCTACACCTTC. The encoded protein is CASSLFLHGNYGYTF. The chain couples TRBV5-5 to TRBJ1-2; D is uncertain. Trimming removed 4 bases from V and 2 bases from J, with 15 bases in between. Per the germline V gene, CDR1 is SGHKS and CDR2 is YYEKEE (reference sequence). The CDR3 has 15 residues. Full variable domain (remainder filled in from reference TRBV5-5 and TRBJ1-2): DAGVTQSPTHLIKTRGQQVTLRCSPISGHKSVSWYQQVLGQGPQFIFQYYEKEERGRGNFPDRFSARQFPNYSSELNVNALLLGDSALYLCASSLFLHGNYGYTFGSGTRLTVV.

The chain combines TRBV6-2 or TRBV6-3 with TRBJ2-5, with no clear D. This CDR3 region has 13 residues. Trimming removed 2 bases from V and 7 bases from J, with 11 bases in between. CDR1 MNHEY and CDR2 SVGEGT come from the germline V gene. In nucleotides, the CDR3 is TGTGCCAGCAGTTACAGGGCCCAGAGGACCCAGTACTTC. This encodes CASSYRAQRTQYF.

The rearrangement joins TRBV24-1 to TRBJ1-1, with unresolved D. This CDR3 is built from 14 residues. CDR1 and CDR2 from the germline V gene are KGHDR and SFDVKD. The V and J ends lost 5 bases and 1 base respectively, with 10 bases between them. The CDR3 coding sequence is TGTGCCACCAGTGCTGACACCTCGAACACTGAAGCTTTCTTT. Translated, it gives CATSADTSNTEAFF.

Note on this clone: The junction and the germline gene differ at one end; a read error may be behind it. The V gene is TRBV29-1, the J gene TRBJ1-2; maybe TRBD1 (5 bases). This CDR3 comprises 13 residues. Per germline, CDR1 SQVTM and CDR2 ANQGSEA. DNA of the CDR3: TGCAGCGTTCAAGACAGTTGGGGCTATGGCTACACCTTC. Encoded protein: CSVQDSWGYGYTF.

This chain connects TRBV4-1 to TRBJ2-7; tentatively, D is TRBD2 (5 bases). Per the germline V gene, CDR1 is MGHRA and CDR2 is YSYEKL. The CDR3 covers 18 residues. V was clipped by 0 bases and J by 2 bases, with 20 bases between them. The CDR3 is CASSQEPPTGYLPYEQYF. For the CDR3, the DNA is TGCGCCAGCAGCCAAGAGCCTCCTACGGGGTACTTGCCCTACGAGCAGTACTTC.

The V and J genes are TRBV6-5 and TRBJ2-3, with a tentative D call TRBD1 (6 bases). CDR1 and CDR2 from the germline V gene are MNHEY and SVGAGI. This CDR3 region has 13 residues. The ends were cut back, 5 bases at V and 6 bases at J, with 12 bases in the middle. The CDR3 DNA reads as TGTGCCAGCAGTCCAGGGGTGGCGGATACGCAGTATTTT. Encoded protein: CASSPGVADTQYF.

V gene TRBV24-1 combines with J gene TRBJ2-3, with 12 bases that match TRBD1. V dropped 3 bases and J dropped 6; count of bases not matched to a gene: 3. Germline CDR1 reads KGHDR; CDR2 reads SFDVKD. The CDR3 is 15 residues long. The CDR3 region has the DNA TGTGCCACCAGTGATCCGGGACAGGGGGCTGATACGCAGTATTTT. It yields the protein CATSDPGQGADTQYF.

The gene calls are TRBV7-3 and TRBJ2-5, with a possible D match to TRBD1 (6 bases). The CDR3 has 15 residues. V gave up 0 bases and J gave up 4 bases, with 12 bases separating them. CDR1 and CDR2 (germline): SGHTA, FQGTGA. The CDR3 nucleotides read TGTGCCAGCAGCTTAACCGTCGGGACAAGAGAGACCCAGTACTTC. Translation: CASSLTVGTRETQYF.